This passage covers 30 T cell receptor beta chains from one sample sequenced in a study of blood T cells in healthy people across ages. A J-beta primer mix and a sample-barcoded 5' primer were used in a second PCR of about 7 to 12 cycles. TCRdb re-called the 5' RACE reads with MiXCR, one entry per CDR3 protein. Here the sample spans approximately 1,100,000 distinct CDR3 sequences, over 35% being singletons. Sequenced sample: blood. These receptors were collected from a woman in her sixties or seventies in good health.

This clonotype was seen ten or more times. This chain connects TRBV29-1 to TRBJ2-7; weak D call: TRBD1 (6 bases). Germline CDR1 reads SQVTM; CDR2 reads ANQGSEA. The CDR3 is made up of 11 amino acids. V was clipped by 6 bases and J by 3 bases, with 9 bases between them. For the CDR3, the DNA is TGCAGCGTGACGGACAGCTACGAGCAGTACTTC. It translates to CSVTDSYEQYF.

On this clonotype itself: It may be a read error: a sequence one base away is much more abundant. This chain links TRBV6-2 or TRBV6-3 with TRBJ2-7; D is possibly TRBD1 (5 bases). The germline V gene has CDR1 MNHEY and CDR2 SVGEGT. The CDR3 covers 15 residues. The chain's CDR3 is CASSFQAWGSYGQYF. The CDR3 nucleotides read TGTGCCAGCAGTTTTCAGGCATGGGGCTCCTACGGGCAGTACTTC.

This clonotype was counted only a few times. The chain joins TRBV5-1 to TRBJ2-3; perhaps TRBD2 as D (6 bases). Trimming took 4 bases from V and 10 from J, leaving 16 bases between them. CDR1 and CDR2 (germline): SGHRS, YFSETQ. The CDR3 has 13 amino acids. For the CDR3, the DNA is TGCGCCAGCAGCCGGGACTCCCAGTTAGCGCAGTATTTT. Encoded protein: CASSRDSQLAQYF.

This clonotype was seen just once. The chain links TRBV4-3 to TRBJ2-3, with D perhaps TRBD2 (6 bases). CDR1 is LGHNA, CDR2 YSLEER, per germline. This CDR3 is 16 amino acids long. Between the trimmed V and J ends, which lost 0 bases and 3 bases, there was a span of 13 bases. CDR3 bases: TGCGCCAGCAGCCAAGATTCGGGGGAGATAACAGATACGCAGTATTTT. This codes for CASSQDSGEITDTQYF.

As to this clonotype: This may be a read error: a much more frequent sequence differs by one nucleotide. The chain recombines TRBV10-2 with TRBJ1-2; D gene uncertain. V gave up 3 bases and J gave up 8 bases, with 16 bases separating them. This CDR3 contains 14 residues. Germline-derived CDR1 and CDR2 are WSHSY and SAAADI. The CDR3, as DNA: TGCGCCAGCAGTGAAATGTTTAAGGCTGGAGGCTACACCTTC. Encoded protein: CASSEMFKAGGYTF.

J is TRBJ1-6 and V is TRBV28; TRBD1 matches 8 bases. Germline V lookup: CDR1 MDHEN, CDR2 SYDVKM. V dropped 5 bases and J dropped 9; count of bases not matched to a gene: 9. CDR3 length: 15 amino acids. The CDR3 DNA is TGTGCCAGCAGTATCCTCAGGGGGCAAGGTTCACCCCTCCACTTT. As protein: CASSILRGQGSPLHF.

Notes on this clonotype: Relative to the germline gene, one junction end is altered; a read error may explain this. V gene TRBV6-5 combines with J gene TRBJ2-7, with 7 bases fitting TRBD2. In germline, CDR1 is MNHEY, CDR2 SVGAGI. This CDR3 contains 15 residues. The CDR3 DNA sequence: TGCGCCAGCATCAGCGCGGGGGTCCACGGGAATGAGCAGTACTTC. It specifies CASISAGVHGNEQYF.

The rearrangement joins TRBV24-1 to TRBJ2-1, with 11 positions matching TRBD2. The ends lost 12 bases at V and 8 bases at J; junction bases unmatched: 8. The germline V gene has CDR1 KGHDR and CDR2 SFDVKD. The CDR3 has 13 residues. This CDR3 is CASHSGRADEQFF. The DNA for the CDR3 is TGTGCCTCACATAGCGGGAGGGCCGATGAGCAGTTCTTC.

CDR3 coding DNA: TGTGCCAGCAGCCGAGCGTATCGACGGGCGACGTCTAGCACAGATACGCAGTATTTT. As protein: CASSRAYRRATSSTDTQYF. The V call is TRBV4-2, the J call TRBJ2-3, with no clear D. V was shortened by 4 bases and J by 0 bases, with 23 bases between the two germline ends. The CDR3 contains 19 residues. CDR1 and CDR2 from the germline V gene are LGHNA and YNFKEQ.

The V call is TRBV27, the J call TRBJ2-7, with TRBD1 matching over 9 bases. The germline CDR1 and CDR2 sequences are MNHEY and SMNVEV (reference sequence). V shed 5 bases, J shed 7 bases, and the junction held 9 bases outside the gene matches. The CDR3 totals 14 residues. The CDR3 loop reads CASSGDREFREQYF. The CDR3 DNA reads TGTGCCAGCAGTGGGGACAGGGAGTTTCGTGAGCAGTACTTC.

The chain has TRBV14 and TRBJ2-4; D perhaps matches TRBD1 (6 bases). The CDR3 totals 14 residues. Trimming took off 11 bases at V and 13 bases at J, with 27 bases between the two ends. CDR1 is SGHDN, CDR2 FVKESK, per germline. CDR3 amino acids: CAGAGQYSYNEQYF. The CDR3 nucleotides are TGTGCCGGCGCCGGACAGTACTCCTACAATGAGCAGTACTTC.

This chain uses TRBV2 with TRBJ1-2; D possibly corresponds to TRBD1 (6 bases). The CDR3 is made up of 12 amino acids. CDR1 and CDR2 (germline): SNHLY, FYNNEI. V was trimmed by 6 bases and J by 8 bases, leaving 13 bases between them. This CDR3 reads CASSYREGGYTF. In DNA form, the CDR3 reads TGTGCCAGCAGCTACAGGGAGGGCGGCTACACCTTC.

Of note for this clonotype: A much larger clone sits a single nucleotide away, making a read error possible. The V gene is TRBV29-1, the J gene TRBJ2-3, with no clear D. Trimming took off 3 bases at V and 10 bases at J, with 14 bases between the two ends. The CDR3 consists of 12 residues. CDR1 SQVTM and CDR2 ANQGSEA come from the germline V gene. CDR3 DNA: TGCAGCGTTGATTCGATCCAGTCCGCGCAGTATTTT. This gives the protein CSVDSIQSAQYF.

The rearrangement uses TRBV7-7 and TRBJ2-2; 12 bases are a match to TRBD2. V dropped 1 base and J dropped 5; count of bases not matched to a gene: 5. Germline lookup yields CDR1 SSHAT and CDR2 FNYEAQ (reference sequence). This CDR3 has 17 amino acids. In nucleotides, the CDR3 is TGTGCCAGCAGCTTAGTTGCGACTAGCGGGAGTACCGGGGAGCTGTTTTTT. This sequence encodes CASSLVATSGSTGELFF.

This sequence joins TRBV12-3 or TRBV12-4 and TRBJ2-1; 10 bases align to TRBD2. This CDR3 comprises 14 residues. The ends lost 4 bases at V and 8 bases at J; junction bases unmatched: 5. This CDR3 reads CASSSSGRADEQFF. The CDR3 DNA sequence: TGTGCCAGCAGTTCCAGCGGGAGGGCTGATGAGCAGTTCTTC.

The CDR3 here is CASSEETVPQETQYF. In DNA, the CDR3 is TGTGCCAGCAGTGAAGAGACTGTACCGCAAGAGACCCAGTACTTC. The chain has TRBV2 and TRBJ2-7; no firm D call. The DNA matches TRBJ2-5 better at its end, which makes the J call doubtful. This CDR3 has 15 amino acids. Germline V gene sequence: CDR1 SNHLY, CDR2 FYNNEI.

The gene calls are TRBV29-1 and TRBJ2-2, with D unresolved. Germline V gives CDR1 SQVTM, CDR2 ANQGSEA. Trimming removed 4 bases at V and 0 bases at J, with 3 bases between. The CDR3 is made up of 12 amino acids. The CDR3 sequence: CSVVANTGELFF. CDR3 in DNA: TGCAGCGTTGTGGCGAACACCGGGGAGCTGTTTTTT.

Only a few counts were recorded for this clonotype. CDR3 in amino acids: CASSYFSLGQGAGEQYF. In nucleotides, the CDR3 is TGTGCCAGCAGTTACTTCTCTCTGGGACAGGGGGCAGGGGAGCAGTACTTC. The V gene is TRBV6-6, the J gene TRBJ2-7; 12 bases line up with TRBD1. The CDR3 is 17 residues long. CDR1 and CDR2 (germline): MNHNY, SVGAGI (reference sequence). With 1 base clipped from V and 7 bases from J, the junction kept 11 bases outside the gene matches.

The DNA of the CDR3 is TGTGCCAGCAGCTTAGGCGGACCCCAGACTATTTACAATGAGCAGTTCTTC. It specifies CASSLGGPQTIYNEQFF. The V gene is TRBV7-2, the J gene TRBJ2-1; D might be TRBD2 (5 bases). The germline CDR1 and CDR2 sequences are SGHTA and FQGNSA. V lost 1 base and J 4 bases, leaving 17 bases between the germline ends. This CDR3 is built from 17 residues.

V is TRBV20-1 and J is TRBJ2-3; D is ambiguous. Germline V gene sequence: CDR1 DFQATT, CDR2 SNEGSKA (reference sequence). The CDR3 runs to 19 residues. Trimming pared 5 bases from V and 0 bases from J, leaving 27 bases between. CDR3 sequence reads: CSAPRLRASWISSTDTQYF. CDR3 sequence (DNA): TGCAGTGCTCCTCGCCTGCGTGCGAGTTGGATATCTAGCACAGATACGCAGTATTTT.

This clonotype has only a few counts. This chain joins TRBV6-2 or TRBV6-3 and TRBJ2-3, with a tentative D call TRBD1 (5 bases). Germline V CDR1 and CDR2: MNHEY, SVGEGT. Trimming removed 6 bases at V and 0 bases at J, with 16 bases between. The CDR3 loop spans 16 amino acids. The CDR3 DNA is TGTGCCAGCAGCCCTCCCGCAGGGATCAGCACAGATACGCAGTATTTT. Its translation is CASSPPAGISTDTQYF.

The genes are TRBV7-9 and TRBJ2-3; the D call may be TRBD1 or TRBD2 (5 bases each). The V end was cut by 5 bases, the J end by 2 bases, with 14 bases between. Germline V lookup: CDR1 SEHNR, CDR2 FQNEAQ (reference sequence). This CDR3 has 15 amino acids. CDR3 loop: CASSAVRGPTDTQYF. The CDR3 bases are TGTGCCAGCAGCGCTGTCCGGGGCCCCACAGATACGCAGTATTTT.

The V call is TRBV6-5, the J call TRBJ2-1; D possibly uses TRBD1 or TRBD2 (5 bases each). The CDR3 covers 16 residues. Germline V gives CDR1 MNHEY, CDR2 SVGAGI. V shed 4 bases and J shed 9 bases, with 22 bases lying between them. Here the CDR3 DNA reads TGTGCCAGCAGTTCCCCTCAGCGGAAGGGGCGCCCTGAGCAGTTCTTC. Residues: CASSSPQRKGRPEQFF.

The chain combines TRBV4-1 with TRBJ2-1; 7 positions match TRBD2. The end of the DNA fits TRBJ2-7 better, so the J call may be wrong. Germline V gene sequence: CDR1 MGHRA, CDR2 YSYEKL. The CDR3 consists of 15 residues. CDR3 region: CASSQGLAYANEQYF. CDR3 bases: TGCGCCAGCAGCCAAGGACTAGCCTATGCCAATGAGCAGTACTTC.

This clonotype was seen a handful of times. This chain uses TRBV15 with TRBJ2-1, with a possible D match to TRBD2 (5 bases). This CDR3 has 15 residues. Per the germline V gene, CDR1 is LNHNV and CDR2 is YYDKDF (reference sequence). V gave up 0 bases and J gave up 7 bases, with 13 bases separating them. The DNA for the CDR3 is TGTGCCACCAGCAGAGATCTAGCCCTAGCTAATGAGCAGTTCTTC. Its protein product is CATSRDLALANEQFF. Based on the CDR3 plus reference TRBV15 and TRBJ2-1, the full variable domain is DAMVIQNPRYQVTQFGKPVTLSCSQTLNHNVMYWYQQKSSQAPKLLFHYYDKDFNNEADTPDNFQSRRPNTSFCFLDIRSPGLGDTAMYLCATSRDLALANEQFFGPGTRLTVL.

The chain is built from TRBV7-7 and TRBJ2-3; possibly TRBD2 for D (6 bases). V dropped 8 bases and J dropped 0 bases, with 15 bases sitting between them. The CDR3 spans 15 residues. The germline V gene has CDR1 SSHAT and CDR2 FNYEAQ (reference sequence). CDR3 sequence: CASSSGRSSTDTQYF. CDR3 sequence (DNA): TGTGCCAGCTCCTCCGGGAGATCCAGCACAGATACGCAGTATTTT.

For this clonotype: Mismatch with germline at one junction end may stem from a read error. V usage is TRBV10-1 and J usage is TRBJ2-5, with TRBD2 identical over 12 bases. Germline CDR1 and CDR2: WNHNN and SYGVQD (reference sequence). This CDR3 has 17 residues. CDR3 DNA sequence: TGCGCCGGCAGTGATGGCGGACTAGCGGGACCTAAAGAGACCCAGTACTTC. This translates into CAGSDGGLAGPKETQYF.

The chain couples TRBV10-3 to TRBJ2-5, with a possible D match to TRBD1 (6 bases). This CDR3 has 12 residues. V lost 6 bases and J 2 bases, leaving 7 bases between the germline ends. Germline-derived CDR1 and CDR2 are ENHRY and SYGVKD. CDR3 nucleotide sequence: TGTGCCATCAGGGACAGACAAGAGACCCAGTACTTC. Translated, it gives CAIRDRQETQYF.

V is TRBV27 and J is TRBJ2-7, with TRBD1 as a possible D gene (5 bases). This CDR3 contains 16 residues. The germline gives CDR1 MNHEY, CDR2 SMNVEV (reference sequence). V lost 8 bases, J lost 0 bases, and 20 bases lay in between. The CDR3, as DNA: TGTGCCAGCGGACCTCCAGGGATGCAAAGCTCCTACGAGCAGTACTTC. It codes for CASGPPGMQSSYEQYF.

This clonotype has ten or more counts. The chain employs TRBV21-1 and TRBJ2-1; the table calls TRBD2, which could not be checked here. TRBV21-1 is an annotated pseudogene. This CDR3 is 20 amino acids long. CDR3 nucleotide sequence: TGTGCCAGCAGCAAAACGGGGACTAGCGGGAGTTTTCGAAACTCCAATGAGCAGTTCTTC. Encoded protein: CASSKTGTSGSFRNSNEQFF.